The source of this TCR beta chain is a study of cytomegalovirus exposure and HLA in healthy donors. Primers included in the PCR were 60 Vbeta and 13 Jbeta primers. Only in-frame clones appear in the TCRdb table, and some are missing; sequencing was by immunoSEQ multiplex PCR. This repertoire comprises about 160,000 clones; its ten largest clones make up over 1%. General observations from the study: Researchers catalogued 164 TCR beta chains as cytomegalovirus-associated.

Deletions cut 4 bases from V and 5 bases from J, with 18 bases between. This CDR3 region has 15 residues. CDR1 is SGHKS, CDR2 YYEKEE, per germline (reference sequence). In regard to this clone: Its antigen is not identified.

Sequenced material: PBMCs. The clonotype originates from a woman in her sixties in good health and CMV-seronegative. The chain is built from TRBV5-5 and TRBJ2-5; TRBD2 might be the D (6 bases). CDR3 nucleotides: TGTGCCAGCAGCGTTCGGGACTCCTGGGTGGAGACCCAGTACTTC. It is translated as CASSVRDSWVETQYF.